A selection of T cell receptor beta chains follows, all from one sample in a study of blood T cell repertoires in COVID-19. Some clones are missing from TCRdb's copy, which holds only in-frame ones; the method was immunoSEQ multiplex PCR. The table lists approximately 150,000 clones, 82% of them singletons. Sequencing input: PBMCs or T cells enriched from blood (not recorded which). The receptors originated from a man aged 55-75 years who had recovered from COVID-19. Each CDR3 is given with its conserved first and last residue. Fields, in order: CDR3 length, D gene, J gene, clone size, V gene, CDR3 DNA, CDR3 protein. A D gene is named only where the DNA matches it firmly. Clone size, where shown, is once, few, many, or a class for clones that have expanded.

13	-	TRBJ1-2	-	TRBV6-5	TGTGCCAGCAATCCGGGATTCACCGGGGGCTACACCTTC	CASNPGFTGGYTF
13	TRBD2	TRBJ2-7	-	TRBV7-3	TGTGCCAGCAGCACACAGCGGGGCTACGAGCAGTACTTC	CASSTQRGYEQYF
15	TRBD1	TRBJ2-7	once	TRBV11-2	TGTGCCAGCAGCTTAGGGACAGGGGGCTCCTACGAGCAGTACTTC	CASSLGTGGSYEQYF
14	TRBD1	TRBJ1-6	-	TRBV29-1	TGCAGCGTTGCGTCCAGGGGGAATAATTCACCCCTCCACTTT	CSVASRGNNSPLHF
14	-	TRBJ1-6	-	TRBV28	TGTGCCAGCGGACCTCAGCAGGGCGGTTCACCCCTCCACTTT	CASGPQQGGSPLHF
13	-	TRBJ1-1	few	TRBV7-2	TGTGCCAGCAGCTTCGGGGGGTCGGCTGAAGCTTTCTTT	CASSFGGSAEAFF
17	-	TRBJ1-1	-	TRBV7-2	TGTGCCAGCAGCCCTAAAGGATGGGAGGGTGTGAACACTGAAGCTTTCTTT	CASSPKGWEGVNTEAFF
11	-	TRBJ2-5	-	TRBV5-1	TGCGCCAGCAGCGCGGCGGAGACCCAGTACTTC	CASSAAETQYF
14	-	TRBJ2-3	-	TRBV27	TGTGCCAGCAGTTTCATGGAGGGGATAGATACGCAGTATTTT	CASSFMEGIDTQYF
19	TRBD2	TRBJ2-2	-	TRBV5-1	TGCGCCAGCAGCTTCTTCGGGACTAGCGGGACTGCGAACACCGGGGAGCTGTTTTTT	CASSFFGTSGTANTGELFF
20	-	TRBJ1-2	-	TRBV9	TGTGCCAGCAGCGTAGTTCCAACTCAGCCTTGGGGGCAGGCGCACTATGGCTACACCTTC	CASSVVPTQPWGQAHYGYTF
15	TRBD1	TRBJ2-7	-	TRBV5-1	TGCGCCAGCAGCTTGGGGGGACAGGGCTCCTACGAGCAGTACTTC	CASSLGGQGSYEQYF
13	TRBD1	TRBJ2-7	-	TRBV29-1	TGCAGCGTTGAGGGGGACAGCCTTTACGAGCAGTACTTC	CSVEGDSLYEQYF
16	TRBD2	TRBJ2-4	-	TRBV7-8	TGTGCCAGCAGCCTAGGGGGACTAGCGGTTCCAAACATTCAGTACTTC	CASSLGGLAVPNIQYF
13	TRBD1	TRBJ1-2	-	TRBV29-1	TGCAGCGTTGAATCGACAGGGGGCAGTGGCTACACCTTC	CSVESTGGSGYTF
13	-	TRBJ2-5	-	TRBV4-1	TGCGCCAGCAGCCAATTTGCGCGGGAGACCCAGTACTTC	CASSQFARETQYF
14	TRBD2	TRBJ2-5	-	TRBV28	TGTGCCAGCACCGTCGCGGGGGGGCCAAAGACCCAGTACTTC	CASTVAGGPKTQYF
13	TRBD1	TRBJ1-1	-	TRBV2	TGTGCCAGCAGTGAGACAGGGAAGGGTGAAGCTTTCTTT	CASSETGKGEAFF
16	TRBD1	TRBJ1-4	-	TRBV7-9	TGTGCCAGCAGCCGGGGGACAGGCCCAACTAATGAAAAACTGTTTTTT	CASSRGTGPTNEKLFF
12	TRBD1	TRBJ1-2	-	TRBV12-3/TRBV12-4	TGTGCCAGCAAGATAGGAGGGGGCGGCTACACCTTC	CASKIGGGGYTF
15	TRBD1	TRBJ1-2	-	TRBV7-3	TGTGCCAGCAGCTTAAGGGCCAGGGGGTTAGGAGGCTACACCTTC	CASSLRARGLGGYTF
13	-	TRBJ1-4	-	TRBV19	TGTGCCAGTAGTATTAACAGGGTCGAAAAACTGTTTTTT	CASSINRVEKLFF
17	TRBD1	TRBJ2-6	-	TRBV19	TGTGCCAGTAATCTCCGGGACAGCCACTCGGGGGCCAACGTCCTGACTTTC	CASNLRDSHSGANVLTF
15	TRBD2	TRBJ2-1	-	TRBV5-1	TGCGCCAGCAGCTTCCGGGAAGCGGGAGACAATGAGCAGTTCTTC	CASSFREAGDNEQFF
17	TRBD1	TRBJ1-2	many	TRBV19	TGTGCCAGCGACTCCTTCGGTGGACAGGGTACCTCCCAAGGCTACACCTTC	CASDSFGGQGTSQGYTF
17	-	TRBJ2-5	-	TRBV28	TGTGCCAGCAGTTCGCCGTTCACGACAGACCTGGGGGAGACCCAGTACTTC	CASSSPFTTDLGETQYF
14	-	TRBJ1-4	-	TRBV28	TGTGCCGGGGGATCAGGGGTGACTAATGAAAAACTGTTTTTT	CAGGSGVTNEKLFF
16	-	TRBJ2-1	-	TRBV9	TGTGCCAGCAGCGCACCCCAGTCCAGCTCCTACAATGAGCAGTTCTTC	CASSAPQSSSYNEQFF
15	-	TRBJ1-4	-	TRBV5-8	TGTGCCAGCAGCGAACAAGGGGCTCAAAATGAAAAACTGTTTTTT	CASSEQGAQNEKLFF
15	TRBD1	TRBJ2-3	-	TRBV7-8	TGTGCCAGCAGCTTTTACAGGGGGTATGGAGATACGCAGTATTTT	CASSFYRGYGDTQYF
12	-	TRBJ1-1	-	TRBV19	TGTGCCAGTAGTATTAGGGGCCTTGAAGCTTTCTTT	CASSIRGLEAFF
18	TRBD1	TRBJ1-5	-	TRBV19	TGTGCCAGTAGTATATTAGGCGGACAGGGGGCAGGAGGTCAGCCCCAGCATTTT	CASSILGGQGAGGQPQHF
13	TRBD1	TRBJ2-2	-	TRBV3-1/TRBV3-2	TGTGCCGGCGGGACAGGGAACACCGGGGAGCTGTTTTTT	CAGGTGNTGELFF
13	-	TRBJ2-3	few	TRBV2	TGTGCCAGCAGAGTGACTAGCACAGATACGCAGTATTTT	CASRVTSTDTQYF
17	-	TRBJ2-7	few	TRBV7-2	TGTGCCAGCAGCTTAGCCGCAGGATATTCGATTTTCTACGAGCAGTACTTC	CASSLAAGYSIFYEQYF
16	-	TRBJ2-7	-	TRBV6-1	TGTGCCAGCAGTGAAGCGTCGCAGGCGTGGGCCTACGAGCAGTACTTC	CASSEASQAWAYEQYF
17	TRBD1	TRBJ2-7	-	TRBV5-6	TGTGCCAGCAGCTCCGGGACAGGGGGTGATTTCTCCCACGAGCAGTACTTC	CASSSGTGGDFSHEQYF
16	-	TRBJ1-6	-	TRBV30	TGTGCCTGGAGTGCATTGACGACGGGATCGAGGTCACCCCTCCACTTT	CAWSALTTGSRSPLHF
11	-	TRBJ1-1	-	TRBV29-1	TGCAGCGTTGACAGATACACTGAAGCTTTCTTT	CSVDRYTEAFF
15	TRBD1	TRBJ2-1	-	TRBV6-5	TGTGCCAGCAGTTACGAGGGGGCGGCCTACAATGAGCAGTTCTTC	CASSYEGAAYNEQFF
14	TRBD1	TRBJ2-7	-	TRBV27	TGTGCCAGCAAGGGGGCGGGCAGAACCTACGAGCAGTACTTC	CASKGAGRTYEQYF
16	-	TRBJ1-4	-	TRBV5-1	TGCGCCAGCAGCTTGGCGGGGGGGCGGACTAATGAAAAACTGTTTTTT	CASSLAGGRTNEKLFF
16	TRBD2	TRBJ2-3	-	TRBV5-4	TGTGCCAGCAGCCGGGGACTAGCGGGCCGCACAGATACGCAGTATTTT	CASSRGLAGRTDTQYF
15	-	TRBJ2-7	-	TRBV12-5	TGTGCTAGTGGTTCGGGCCGGGACAAGCGCTACGAGCAGTACTTC	CASGSGRDKRYEQYF
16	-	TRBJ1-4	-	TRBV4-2	TGTGCCAGCAGCCCCCAGGGGAGCCGGACTAATGAAAAACTGTTTTTT	CASSPQGSRTNEKLFF
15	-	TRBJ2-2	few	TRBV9	TGTGCCAGCAGCGTAGACAGTAGGGAGTCCGGGGAGCTGTTTTTT	CASSVDSRESGELFF
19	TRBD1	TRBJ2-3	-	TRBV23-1	TGCGCCAGCAGTCAACCCCTTCGACCAAGGGACAGAAGCACAGATACGCAGTATTTT	CASSQPLRPRDRSTDTQYF
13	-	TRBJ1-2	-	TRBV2	TGTGCCAGCAGTGATAGCCGCCCGTATGGCTACACCTTC	CASSDSRPYGYTF
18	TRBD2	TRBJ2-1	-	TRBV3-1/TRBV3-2	TGTGCCAGCAGCCTACGGACTAGCGGGGGGTCGTCCTACAATGAGCAGTTCTTC	CASSLRTSGGSSYNEQFF
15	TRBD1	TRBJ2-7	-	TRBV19	TGTGCCAGTAGTCCCCGGGACAGGACTCGTCGCGAGCAGTACTTC	CASSPRDRTRREQYF
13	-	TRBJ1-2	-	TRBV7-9	TGTGCCAGCAGCTTACAGAATTACTATGGCTACACCTTC	CASSLQNYYGYTF
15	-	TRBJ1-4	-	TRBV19	TGTGCCAGTCTCCCCCCGGGGGGTACTAATGAAAAACTGTTTTTT	CASLPPGGTNEKLFF
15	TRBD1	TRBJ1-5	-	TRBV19	TGTGCCAGTAGACTGGACAGGGCGAGCAATCAGCCCCAGCATTTT	CASRLDRASNQPQHF
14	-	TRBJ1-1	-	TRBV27	TGTGCCAGCAGTTTCTCTCGACAGAACACTGAAGCTTTCTTT	CASSFSRQNTEAFF
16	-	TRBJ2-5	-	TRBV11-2	TGTGCCAGCAGCTTACGTCACGGCGGCGCCCAAGAGACCCAGTACTTC	CASSLRHGGAQETQYF
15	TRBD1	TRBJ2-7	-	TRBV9	TGTGCCAGCAGCGGAGCAGTCGGACAGGTCTACGAGCAGTACTTC	CASSGAVGQVYEQYF
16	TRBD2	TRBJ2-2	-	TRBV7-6	TGTGCCAGCACCGGACTAGCGGGAGAGATTTCCGGGGAGCTGTTTTTT	CASTGLAGEISGELFF
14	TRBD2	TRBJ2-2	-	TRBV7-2	TGTGCCAGCAGCTATGGGAGGGTTCGCGGGGAGCTGTTTTTT	CASSYGRVRGELFF
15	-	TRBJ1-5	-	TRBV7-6	TGTGCCAGCAGCTTAATACCGGGACAAGAACAGCCCCAGCATTTT	CASSLIPGQEQPQHF